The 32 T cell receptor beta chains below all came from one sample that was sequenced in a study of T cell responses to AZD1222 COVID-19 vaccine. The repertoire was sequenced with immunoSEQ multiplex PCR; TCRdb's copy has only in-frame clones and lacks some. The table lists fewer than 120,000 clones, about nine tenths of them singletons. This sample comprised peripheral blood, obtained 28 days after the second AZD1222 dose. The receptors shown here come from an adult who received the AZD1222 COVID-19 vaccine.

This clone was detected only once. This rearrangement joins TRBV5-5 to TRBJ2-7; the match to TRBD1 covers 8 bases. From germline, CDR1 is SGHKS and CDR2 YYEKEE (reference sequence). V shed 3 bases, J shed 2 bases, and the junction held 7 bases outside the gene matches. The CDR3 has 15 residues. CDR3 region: CASSSMDRVTYEQYF. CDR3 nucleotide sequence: TGTGCCAGCAGCTCCATGGACAGGGTGACCTACGAGCAGTACTTC.

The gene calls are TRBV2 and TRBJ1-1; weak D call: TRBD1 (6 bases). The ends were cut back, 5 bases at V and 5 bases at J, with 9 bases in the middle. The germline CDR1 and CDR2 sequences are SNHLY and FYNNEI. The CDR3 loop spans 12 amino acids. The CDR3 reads CASSPQGTEAFF. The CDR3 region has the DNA TGTGCCAGCAGTCCACAGGGAACTGAAGCTTTCTTT.

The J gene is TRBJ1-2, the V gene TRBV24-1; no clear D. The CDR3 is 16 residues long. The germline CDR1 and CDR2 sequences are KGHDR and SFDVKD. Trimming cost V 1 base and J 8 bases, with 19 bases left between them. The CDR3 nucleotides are TGTGCCACCAGTGATTTCGAGGAGGGCGCTGGAGGGGGCTACACCTTC. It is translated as CATSDFEEGAGGGYTF.

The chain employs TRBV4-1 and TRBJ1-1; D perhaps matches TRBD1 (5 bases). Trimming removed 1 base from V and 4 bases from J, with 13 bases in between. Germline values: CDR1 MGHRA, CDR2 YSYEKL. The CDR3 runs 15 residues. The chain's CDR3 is CASSQGDDVFTEAFF. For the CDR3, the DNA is TGCGCCAGCAGCCAAGGGGACGACGTGTTCACTGAAGCTTTCTTT.

CDR3 amino acids: CAISELQGNTEAFF. The CDR3 DNA follows: TGTGCCATCAGTGAGTTACAGGGGAACACTGAAGCTTTCTTT. The gene calls are TRBV10-3 and TRBJ1-1; D is possibly TRBD1 (6 bases). Looked up from germline, CDR1 is ENHRY and CDR2 is SYGVKD. CDR3 length equals 14 residues. The V gene lost 1 base and the J gene lost 1 base, with 7 bases spanning the gap.

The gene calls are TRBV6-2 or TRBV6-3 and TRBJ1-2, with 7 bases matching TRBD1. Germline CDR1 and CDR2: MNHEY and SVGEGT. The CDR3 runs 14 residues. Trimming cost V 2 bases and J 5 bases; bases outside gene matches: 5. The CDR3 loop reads CASSYRETGYGYTF. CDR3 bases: TGTGCCAGCAGTTACCGGGAGACAGGGTATGGCTACACCTTC.

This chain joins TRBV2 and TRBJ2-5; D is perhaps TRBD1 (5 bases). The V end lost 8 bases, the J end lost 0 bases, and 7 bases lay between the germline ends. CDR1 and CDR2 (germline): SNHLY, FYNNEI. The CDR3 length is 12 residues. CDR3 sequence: CASGADQETQYF. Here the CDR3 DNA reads TGTGCCAGCGGGGCAGACCAAGAGACCCAGTACTTC. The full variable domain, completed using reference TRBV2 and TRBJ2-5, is EPEVTQTPSHQVTQMGQEVILRCVPISNHLYFYWYRQILGQKVEFLVSFYNNEISEKSEIFDDQFSVERPDGSNFTLKIRSTKLEDSAMYFCASGADQETQYFGPGTRLLVL.

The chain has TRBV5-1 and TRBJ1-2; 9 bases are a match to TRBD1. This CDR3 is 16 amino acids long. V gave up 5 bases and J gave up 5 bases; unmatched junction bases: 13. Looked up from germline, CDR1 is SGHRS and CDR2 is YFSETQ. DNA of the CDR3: TGCGCCAGCAGAGTCCCGGGGGACAGGGTTGGATATGGCTACACCTTC. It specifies CASRVPGDRVGYGYTF.

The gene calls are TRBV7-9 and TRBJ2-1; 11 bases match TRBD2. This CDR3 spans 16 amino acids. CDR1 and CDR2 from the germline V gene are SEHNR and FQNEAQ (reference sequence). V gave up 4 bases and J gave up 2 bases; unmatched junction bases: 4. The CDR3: CASSSYSGGAYNEQFF. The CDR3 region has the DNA TGTGCCAGCAGCTCCTATAGCGGGGGGGCCTACAATGAGCAGTTCTTC. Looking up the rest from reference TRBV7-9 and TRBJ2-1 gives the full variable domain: DTGVSQNPRHKITKRGQNVTFRCDPISEHNRLYWYRQTLGQGPEFLTYFQNEAQLEKSRLLSDRFSAERPKGSFSTLEIQRTEQGDSAMYLCASSSYSGGAYNEQFFGPGTRLTVL.

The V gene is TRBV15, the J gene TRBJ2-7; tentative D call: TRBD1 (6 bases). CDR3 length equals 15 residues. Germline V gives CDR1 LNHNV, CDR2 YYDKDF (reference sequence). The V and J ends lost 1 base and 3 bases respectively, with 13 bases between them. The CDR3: CATSRARTEIYEQYF. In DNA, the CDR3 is TGTGCCACCAGCAGAGCTAGGACAGAGATCTACGAGCAGTACTTC.

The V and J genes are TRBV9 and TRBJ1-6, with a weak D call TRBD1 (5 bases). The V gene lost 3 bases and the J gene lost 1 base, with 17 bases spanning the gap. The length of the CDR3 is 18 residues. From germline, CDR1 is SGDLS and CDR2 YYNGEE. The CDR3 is CASSAGTDSWSYNSPLHF. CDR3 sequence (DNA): TGTGCCAGCAGCGCCGGGACCGACTCGTGGTCCTATAATTCACCCCTCCACTTT.

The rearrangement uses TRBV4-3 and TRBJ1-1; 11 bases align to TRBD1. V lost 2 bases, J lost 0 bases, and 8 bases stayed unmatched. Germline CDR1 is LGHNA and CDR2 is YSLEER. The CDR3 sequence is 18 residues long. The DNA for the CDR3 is TGCGCCAGCAGCCAATTAACCGGGACAGGGGGGATGAACACTGAAGCTTTCTTT. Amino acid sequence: CASSQLTGTGGMNTEAFF.

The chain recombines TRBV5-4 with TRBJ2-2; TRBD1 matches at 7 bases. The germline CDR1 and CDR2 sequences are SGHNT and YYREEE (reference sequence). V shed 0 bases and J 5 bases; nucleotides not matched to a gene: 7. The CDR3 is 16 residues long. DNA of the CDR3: TGTGCCAGCAGCTTGGATCGACAGGGTGGTACCGGGGAGCTGTTTTTT. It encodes CASSLDRQGGTGELFF.

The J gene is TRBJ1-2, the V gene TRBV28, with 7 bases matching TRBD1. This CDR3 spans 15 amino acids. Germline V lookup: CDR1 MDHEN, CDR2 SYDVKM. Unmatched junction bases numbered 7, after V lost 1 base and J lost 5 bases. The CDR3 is CASSLSLGQEYGYTF. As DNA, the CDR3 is TGTGCCAGCAGTTTATCCTTAGGACAGGAGTATGGCTACACCTTC.

CDR3 protein: CASSQDRADTQYF. The CDR3 coding sequence is TGTGCCAGCAGCCAGGACCGAGCGGATACGCAGTATTTT. This chain connects TRBV7-2 to TRBJ2-3, with no clear D. The CDR3 totals 13 residues. The V and J ends lost 5 bases and 6 bases respectively, with 12 bases between them. Germline CDR1 reads SGHTA; CDR2 reads FQGNSA. The full variable domain, its missing parts supplied by reference TRBV7-2 and TRBJ2-3, is GAGVSQSPSNKVTEKGKDVELRCDPISGHTALYWYRQSLGQGLEFLIYFQGNSAPDKSGLPSDRFSAERTGGSVSTLTIQRTQQEDSAVYLCASSQDRADTQYFGPGTRLTVL.

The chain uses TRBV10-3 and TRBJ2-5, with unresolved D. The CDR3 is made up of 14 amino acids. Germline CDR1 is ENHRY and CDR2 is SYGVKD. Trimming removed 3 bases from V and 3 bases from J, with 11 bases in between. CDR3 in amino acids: CAISESERKETQYF. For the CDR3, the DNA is TGTGCCATCAGTGAAAGTGAGAGGAAAGAGACCCAGTACTTC.

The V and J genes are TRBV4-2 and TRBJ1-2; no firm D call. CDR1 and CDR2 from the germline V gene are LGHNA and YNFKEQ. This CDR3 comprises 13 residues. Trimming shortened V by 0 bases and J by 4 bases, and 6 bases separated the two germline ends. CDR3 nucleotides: TGTGCCAGCAGCCAAGAATTGAGCTATGGCTACACCTTC. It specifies CASSQELSYGYTF.

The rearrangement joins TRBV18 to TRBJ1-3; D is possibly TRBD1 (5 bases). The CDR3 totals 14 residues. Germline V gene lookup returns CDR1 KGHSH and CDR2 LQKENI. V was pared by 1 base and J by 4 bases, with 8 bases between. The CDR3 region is CASSPRTSGNTIYF. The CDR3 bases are TGTGCCAGCTCACCACGGACATCAGGAAACACCATATATTTT.

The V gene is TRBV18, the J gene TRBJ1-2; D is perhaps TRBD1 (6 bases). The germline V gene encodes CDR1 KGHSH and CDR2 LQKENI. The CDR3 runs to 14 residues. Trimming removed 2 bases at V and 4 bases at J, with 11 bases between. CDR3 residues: CASSPNQGSYGYTF. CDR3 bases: TGTGCCAGCTCACCAAATCAGGGGTCCTATGGCTACACCTTC.

CDR3 bases: TGTGCCAGCAGCCCCGGACAAGGGGCCTACTTC. Translation gives CASSPGQGAYF. The genes are TRBV7-6 and TRBJ2-7; possible D gene TRBD1, 5 bases. CDR1 and CDR2 (germline): SGHVS, FNYEAQ. V lost 5 bases to trimming and J lost 13 bases, with 15 bases between them. The CDR3 runs to 11 residues.

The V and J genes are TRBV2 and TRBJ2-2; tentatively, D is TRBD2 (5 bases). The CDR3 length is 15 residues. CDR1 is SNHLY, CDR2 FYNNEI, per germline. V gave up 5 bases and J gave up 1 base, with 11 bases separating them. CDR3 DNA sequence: TGTGCCAGCAGTCTTACGGGAATGAACACCGGGGAGCTGTTTTTT. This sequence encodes CASSLTGMNTGELFF.

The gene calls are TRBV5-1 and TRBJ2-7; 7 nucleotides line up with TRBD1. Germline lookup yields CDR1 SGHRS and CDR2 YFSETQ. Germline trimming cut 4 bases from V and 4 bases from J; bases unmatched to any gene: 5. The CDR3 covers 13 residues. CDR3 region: CASSLDREYEQYF. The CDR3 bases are TGCGCCAGCAGCCTTGACAGGGAGTACGAGCAGTACTTC.

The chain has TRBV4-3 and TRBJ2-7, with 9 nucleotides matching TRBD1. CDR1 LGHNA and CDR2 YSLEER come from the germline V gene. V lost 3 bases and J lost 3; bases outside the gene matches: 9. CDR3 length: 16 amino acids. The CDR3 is CASSHQETGGSYEQYF. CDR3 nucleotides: TGCGCCAGCAGCCATCAGGAGACAGGGGGAAGCTACGAGCAGTACTTC.

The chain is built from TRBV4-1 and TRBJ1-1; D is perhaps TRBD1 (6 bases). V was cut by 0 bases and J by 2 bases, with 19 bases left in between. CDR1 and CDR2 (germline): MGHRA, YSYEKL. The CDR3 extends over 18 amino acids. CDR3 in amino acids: CASSQDGTLVVYNTEAFF. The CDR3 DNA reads TGCGCCAGCAGCCAAGATGGGACATTGGTGGTCTACAACACTGAAGCTTTCTTT.

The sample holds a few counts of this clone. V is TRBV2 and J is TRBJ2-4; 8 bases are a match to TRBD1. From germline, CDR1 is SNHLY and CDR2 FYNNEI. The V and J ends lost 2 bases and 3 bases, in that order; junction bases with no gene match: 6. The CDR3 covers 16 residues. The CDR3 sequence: CASSEYTGGVKNIQYF. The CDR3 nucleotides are TGTGCCAGCAGTGAATACACAGGGGGTGTCAAAAACATTCAGTACTTC.

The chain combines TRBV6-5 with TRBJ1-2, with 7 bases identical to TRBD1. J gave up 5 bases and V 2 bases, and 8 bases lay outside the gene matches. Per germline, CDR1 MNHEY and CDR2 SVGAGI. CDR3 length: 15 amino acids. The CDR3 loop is CASSYPGTAGYGYTF. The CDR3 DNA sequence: TGTGCCAGCAGTTACCCCGGGACAGCCGGTTATGGCTACACCTTC.

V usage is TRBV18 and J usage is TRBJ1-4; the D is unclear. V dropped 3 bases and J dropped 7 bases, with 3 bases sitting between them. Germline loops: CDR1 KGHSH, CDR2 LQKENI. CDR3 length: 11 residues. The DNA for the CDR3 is TGTGCCAGCTCACCCGGTGAAAAACTGTTTTTT. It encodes CASSPGEKLFF.

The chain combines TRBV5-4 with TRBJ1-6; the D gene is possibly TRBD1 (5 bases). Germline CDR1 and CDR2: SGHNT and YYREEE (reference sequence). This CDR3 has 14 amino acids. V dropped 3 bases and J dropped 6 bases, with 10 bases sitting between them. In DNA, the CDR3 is TGTGCCAGCAGCTGGGGGTTAGGTAATTCACCCCTCCACTTT. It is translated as CASSWGLGNSPLHF.

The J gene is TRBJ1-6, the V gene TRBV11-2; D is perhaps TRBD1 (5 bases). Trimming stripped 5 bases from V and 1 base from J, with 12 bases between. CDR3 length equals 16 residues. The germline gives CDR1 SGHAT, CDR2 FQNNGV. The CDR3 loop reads CASSPRQISYNSPLHF. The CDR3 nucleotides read TGTGCCAGCAGCCCTCGACAGATATCCTATAATTCACCCCTCCACTTT.

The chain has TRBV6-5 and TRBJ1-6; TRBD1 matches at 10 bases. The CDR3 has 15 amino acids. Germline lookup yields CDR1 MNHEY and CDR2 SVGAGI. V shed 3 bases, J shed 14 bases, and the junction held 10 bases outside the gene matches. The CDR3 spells CASSYRDRGPLALHF. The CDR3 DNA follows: TGTGCCAGCAGTTATCGGGACAGGGGTCCCCTGGCCCTCCACTTT.

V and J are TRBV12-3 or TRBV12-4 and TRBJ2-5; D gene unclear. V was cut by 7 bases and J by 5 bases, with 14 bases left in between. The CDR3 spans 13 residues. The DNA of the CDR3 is TGTGCCAGCACCCGTCGCGTCTGGGAGACCCAGTACTTC. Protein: CASTRRVWETQYF.

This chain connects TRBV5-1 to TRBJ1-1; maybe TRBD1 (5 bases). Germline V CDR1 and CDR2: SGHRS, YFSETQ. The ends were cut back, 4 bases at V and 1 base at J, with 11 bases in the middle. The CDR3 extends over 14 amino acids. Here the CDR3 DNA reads TGCGCCAGCAGCCGGGGGATTGGGAACACTGAAGCTTTCTTT. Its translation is CASSRGIGNTEAFF.